The 6 T cell receptor beta chains in this list originate from one sample, sequenced in a study of blood T cells in healthy people across ages (dated by TCRdb to between 2014 and 2016). Libraries were made using 5' RACE. Sequencer: Illumina HiSeq 2500. A second PCR of about 6 to 12 cycles was run with a J-beta primer mix and a sample-barcoded 5' primer. In-frame beta chains were kept once TCRdb had trimmed the public reads at Q25 with fastp and called clones with MiXCR. Identical CDR3 protein sequences are pooled into one entry, listed with their most common genes and DNA. For this sample there are roughly 500,000 distinct CDR3 sequences; 25% to 30% appear just once. The biggest ten clones account for roughly 20% of the sample. Sequencing was performed on blood. All receptors come from a woman aged 70-85 years in good health.

The J gene is TRBJ2-5, the V gene TRBV7-2; TRBD2 agrees at 9 bases. There are 15 residues in the CDR3. Unmatched junction bases numbered 8, after V lost 5 bases and J lost 4 bases. Germline V gene data show CDR1 as SGHTA and CDR2 as FQGNSA. Here the CDR3 DNA reads TGTGCCAGCAGCGAGGGGCTAGCGGGGCCAGAGACCCAGTACTTC. Protein product: CASSEGLAGPETQYF.

This clonotype was seen a few times. One junction end disagrees with the germline gene, perhaps due to a read error. The CDR3 DNA reads TGCAGTGCTAGAACCGCCATGAACCCTGAAGCTTTCTTT. Protein product: CSARTAMNPEAFF. The chain couples TRBV20-1 to TRBJ1-1; D is uncertain. The CDR3 is 13 residues long. Germline V gives CDR1 DFQATT, CDR2 SNEGSKA (reference sequence).

The rearrangement uses TRBV10-2 and TRBJ2-5; 10 bases agree with TRBD2. The germline V gene encodes CDR1 WSHSY and CDR2 SAAADI. This CDR3 is 13 amino acids long. Unmatched junction bases numbered 0, after V lost 3 bases and J lost 5 bases. The CDR3 here is CASSEAGGETQYF. The CDR3 nucleotides read TGCGCCAGCAGTGAAGCGGGGGGGGAGACCCAGTACTTC.

This clonotype was recorded a few times. The chain has TRBV11-2 and TRBJ1-1, with 8 bases aligning to TRBD1. After removal of 1 base from V and 5 bases from J, the junction contained 6 bases not matched to a gene. The V gene's germline CDR1 is SGHAT and CDR2 FQNNGV. This CDR3 is 15 amino acids long. The CDR3 DNA reads as TGTGCCAGCAGCTTAGCCGGGACAGGCCAAACTGAAGCTTTCTTT. Translating it yields CASSLAGTGQTEAFF. Together with reference TRBV11-2 and TRBJ1-1, the CDR3 gives the full variable domain: EAGVAQSPRYKIIEKRQSVAFWCNPISGHATLYWYQQILGQGPKLLIQFQNNGVVDDSQLPKDRFSAERLKGVDSTLKIQPAKLEDSAVYLCASSLAGTGQTEAFFGQGTRLTVV.

V is TRBV27 and J is TRBJ2-6, with D unclear. The CDR3 has 14 amino acids. The germline gives CDR1 MNHEY, CDR2 SMNVEV (reference sequence). Trimming left V 5 bases short and J 3 bases short, with 8 bases between. CDR3 sequence (DNA): TGTGCCAGCAGTATGCGGTTTGGGGCCAACGTCCTGACTTTC. Its protein is CASSMRFGANVLTF. The full variable domain, in which reference TRBV27 and TRBJ2-6 provide the parts outside the CDR3, is EAQVTQNPRYLITVTGKKLTVTCSQNMNHEYMSWYRQDPGLGLRQIYYSMNVEVTDKGDVPEGYKVSRKEKRNFPLILESPSPNQTSLYFCASSMRFGANVLTFGAGSRLTVL.

This clonotype was seen a handful of times. V gene TRBV11-1 combines with J gene TRBJ2-5; TRBD1 is a possible D gene (6 bases). The J call is uncertain, as TRBJ2-1 better fits the DNA end. This CDR3 has 14 residues. CDR1 is SGHAT, CDR2 FQDESV, per germline (reference sequence). The CDR3 DNA follows: TGTGCCAGCAGCGGTGGACAGAGATACAATGAGCAGTTCTTC. This gives the protein CASSGGQRYNEQFF.